This T cell receptor (beta chain) stems from a study of vaccination and CD4 T cells after COVID-19. This clonotype was seen a single time. The antigen is undetermined. An Oncomine TCR Beta short-read assay was used to sequence the DNA from cultured CD4+ T cells. Using its own MiXCR run on the PCR reads, TCRdb lists one record per CDR3 protein. The sample has some 15,000 distinct CDR3 sequences, approximately 48% seen once. As for treatment: roughly 10-day PBMC culture with coronavirus spike peptide pools or control peptides (ViraFEST assay). Sample: CD4+ T cells from blood, cultured in vitro. This TCR was sampled from a human donor who had recovered from COVID-19.

The CDR3 loop reads CASSFNLLAGGETQYF. The CDR3 nucleotides are TGTGCCAGCAGTTTTAACCTACTAGCGGGAGGAGAGACCCAGTACTTC. This chain connects TRBV12-3 or TRBV12-4 to TRBJ2-5; TRBD2 agrees at 12 bases. The CDR3 sequence is 16 residues long. With 3 bases clipped from V and 4 bases from J, the junction kept 6 bases outside the gene matches.